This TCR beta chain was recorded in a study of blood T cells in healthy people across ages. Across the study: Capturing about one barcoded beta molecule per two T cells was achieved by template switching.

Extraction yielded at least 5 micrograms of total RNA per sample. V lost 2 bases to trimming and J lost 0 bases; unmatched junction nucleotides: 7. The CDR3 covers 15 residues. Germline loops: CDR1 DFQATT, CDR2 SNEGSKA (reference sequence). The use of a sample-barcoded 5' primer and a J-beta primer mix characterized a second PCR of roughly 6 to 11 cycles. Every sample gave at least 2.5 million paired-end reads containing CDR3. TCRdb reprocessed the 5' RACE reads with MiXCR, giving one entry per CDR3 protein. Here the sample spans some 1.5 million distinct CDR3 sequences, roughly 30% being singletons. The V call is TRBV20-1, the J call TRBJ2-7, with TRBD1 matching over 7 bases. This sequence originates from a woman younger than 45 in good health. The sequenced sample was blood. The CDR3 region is CSARKDRPSSYEQYF. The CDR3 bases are TGCAGTGCTAGAAAGGACAGGCCTAGCTCCTACGAGCAGTACTTC.